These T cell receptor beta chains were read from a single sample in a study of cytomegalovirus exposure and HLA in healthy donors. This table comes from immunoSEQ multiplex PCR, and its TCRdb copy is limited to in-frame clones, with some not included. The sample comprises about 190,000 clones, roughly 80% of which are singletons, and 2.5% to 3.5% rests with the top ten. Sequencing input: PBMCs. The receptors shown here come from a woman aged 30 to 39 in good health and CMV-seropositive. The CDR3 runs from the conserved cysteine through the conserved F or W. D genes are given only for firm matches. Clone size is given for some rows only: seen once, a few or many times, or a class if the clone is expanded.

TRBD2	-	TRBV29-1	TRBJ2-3	CSVEGTSGSAADTQYF	TGCAGCGTTGAAGGGACTAGCGGGAGTGCCGCAGATACGCAGTATTTT
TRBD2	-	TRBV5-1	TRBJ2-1	CASSFGLASYNEQFF	TGCGCCAGCAGCTTCGGACTAGCGTCATACAATGAGCAGTTCTTC
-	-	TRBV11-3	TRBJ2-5	CASSLVAGEQYF	TGTGCCAGCAGCTTAGTAGCCGGGGAGCAGTACTTC
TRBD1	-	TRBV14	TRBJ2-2	CASSQDLRLDRGSGELFF	TGTGCCAGCAGCCAAGATCTTCGGCTTGACAGGGGGAGCGGGGAGCTGTTTTTT
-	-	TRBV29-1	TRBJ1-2	CSVRDKPFDGYTF	TGCAGCGTCCGGGACAAACCGTTTGACGGCTACACCTTC
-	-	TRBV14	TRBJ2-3	CASSQDFPRSGTQYF	TGTGCCAGCAGCCAAGATTTCCCGAGGTCGGGTACGCAGTATTTT
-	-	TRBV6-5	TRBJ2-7	CASSYSQGEVYEQYF	TGTGCCAGCAGTTACTCTCAGGGGGAGGTTTACGAGCAGTACTTC
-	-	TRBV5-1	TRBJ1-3	CASSLDHRDSGNTIYF	TGCGCCAGCAGCTTGGACCACAGGGACTCTGGAAACACCATATATTTT
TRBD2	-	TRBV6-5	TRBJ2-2	CASTWTSANTGELFF	TGTGCCAGCACCTGGACTAGCGCGAACACCGGGGAGCTGTTTTTT
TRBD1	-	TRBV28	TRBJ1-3	CASSIAGTGSGNTIYF	TGTGCCAGCAGTATAGCCGGGACAGGGTCTGGAAACACCATATATTTT
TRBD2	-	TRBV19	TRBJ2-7	CASSVAAGEFYEQYF	TGTGCCAGTAGTGTCGCAGCGGGAGAGTTTTACGAGCAGTACTTC
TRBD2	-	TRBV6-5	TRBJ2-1	CASSYSWTSGSDEQFF	TGTGCCAGCAGTTACTCGTGGACTAGCGGGAGTGATGAGCAGTTCTTC
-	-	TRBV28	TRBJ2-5	CASSLGAGQETQYF	TGTGCCAGCAGTTTAGGGGCAGGGCAAGAGACCCAGTACTTC
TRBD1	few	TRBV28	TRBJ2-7	CAGGDRGREQYF	TGTGCCGGGGGAGACAGGGGGCGTGAGCAGTACTTC
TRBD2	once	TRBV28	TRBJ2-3	CASSLLLAGFTDTQYF	TGTGCCAGCAGTTTATTGCTAGCGGGGTTCACAGATACGCAGTATTTT
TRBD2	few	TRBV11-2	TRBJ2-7	CASSLGTSSEQYF	TGTGCCAGCAGCCTTGGGACTAGTTCCGAGCAGTACTTC
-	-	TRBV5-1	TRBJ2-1	CASSLGDRWNNEQFF	TGCGCCAGCAGCTTGGGTGACAGATGGAACAATGAGCAGTTCTTC
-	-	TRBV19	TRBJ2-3	CASSTPEDTDTQYF	TGTGCCAGTAGTACCCCCGAGGACACAGATACGCAGTATTTT
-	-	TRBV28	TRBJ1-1	CASRGTEAFF	TGTGCCAGCCGGGGCACTGAAGCTTTCTTT
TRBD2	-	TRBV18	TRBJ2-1	CASSPILAGGGYNEQFF	TGTGCCAGCTCACCTATTCTAGCGGGAGGAGGGTACAATGAGCAGTTCTTC
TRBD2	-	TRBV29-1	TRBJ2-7	CSVGSSGRGEQYF	TGCAGCGTTGGCTCGAGCGGGAGAGGGGAGCAGTACTTC
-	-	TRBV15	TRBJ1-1	CATSRVQMNTEAFF	TGTGCCACCAGCAGAGTCCAGATGAACACTGAAGCTTTCTTT
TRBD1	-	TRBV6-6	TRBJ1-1	CASSRGRGERTEAFF	TGTGCCAGCAGCCGCGGCAGGGGGGAGAGGACTGAAGCTTTCTTT
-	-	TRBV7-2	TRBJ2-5	CASSPRPGRGETQYF	TGTGCCAGCAGCCCAAGGCCCGGGCGGGGAGAGACCCAGTACTTC
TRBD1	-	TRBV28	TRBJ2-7	CASSSPQPGGAYEQYF	TGTGCCAGCAGTTCCCCACAACCAGGGGGCGCATACGAGCAGTACTTC
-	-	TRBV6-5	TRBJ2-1	CASARGGENNEQFF	TGTGCCAGCGCTCGTGGTGGGGAGAACAATGAGCAGTTCTTC
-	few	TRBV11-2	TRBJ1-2	CASSLGGGQYFGGYTF	TGTGCCAGCAGCTTAGGGGGAGGACAATACTTCGGAGGCTACACCTTC
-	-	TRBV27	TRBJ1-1	CASSSSTGTEAFF	TGTGCCAGCAGTTCCTCGACAGGAACTGAAGCTTTCTTT
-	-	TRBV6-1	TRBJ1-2	CASGWGGIGYGYTF	TGTGCCAGCGGCTGGGGGGGAATAGGCTATGGCTACACCTTC
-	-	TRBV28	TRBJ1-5	CASSLGRRQPQHF	TGTGCCAGCAGTTTAGGCCGGAGGCAGCCCCAGCATTTT
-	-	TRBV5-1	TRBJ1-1	CASSPGVVGGETEAFF	TGCGCCAGCAGCCCCGGAGTTGTGGGAGGGGAGACGGAAGCTTTCTTT
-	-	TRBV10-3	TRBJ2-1	CAISESNLNNEQFF	TGTGCCATCAGTGAGTCTAACCTAAACAATGAGCAGTTCTTC
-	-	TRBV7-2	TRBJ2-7	CASSLVLRGYEQYF	TGTGCCAGCAGCTTAGTTTTGCGGGGCTACGAGCAGTACTTC
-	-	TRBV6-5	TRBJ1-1	CASSYSQGMNTEAFF	TGTGCCAGCAGTTACTCTCAGGGTATGAACACTGAAGCTTTCTTT
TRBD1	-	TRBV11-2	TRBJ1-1	CASSFGTVTTGEAFF	TGTGCCAGCAGCTTTGGGACAGTCACAACTGGAGAAGCTTTCTTT
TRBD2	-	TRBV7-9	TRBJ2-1	CASSFRTSGRNPYNEQFF	TGTGCCAGCAGCTTCCGGACTAGCGGGAGGAATCCCTACAATGAGCAGTTCTTC
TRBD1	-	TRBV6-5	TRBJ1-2	CASSVYGQATYGYTF	TGTGCCAGCAGTGTATACGGACAGGCGACCTATGGCTACACCTTC
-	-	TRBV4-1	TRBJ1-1	CASIGMNTEAFF	TGCGCCAGCATCGGGATGAACACTGAAGCTTTCTTT
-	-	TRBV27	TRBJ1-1	CASSLQGNTEAFF	TGTGCCAGCAGTTTACAGGGAAACACTGAAGCTTTCTTT
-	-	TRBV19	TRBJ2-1	CASSIGPSEIYNEQFF	TGTGCCAGTAGTATAGGCCCTAGCGAGATCTACAATGAGCAGTTCTTC
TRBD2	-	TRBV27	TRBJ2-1	CASSLVSGSDEQFF	TGTGCCAGCAGTTTGGTTAGCGGGAGTGATGAGCAGTTCTTC
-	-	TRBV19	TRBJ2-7	CASRNTGPGEQYF	TGTGCCAGTAGGAATACAGGGCCAGGCGAGCAGTACTTC
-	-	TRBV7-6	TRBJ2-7	CASSPGTLYEQYF	TGTGCCAGCAGCCCCGGGACTTTATACGAGCAGTACTTC
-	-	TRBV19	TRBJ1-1	CASSSQDSWNTEAFF	TGTGCCAGTAGTTCTCAAGACAGTTGGAACACTGAAGCTTTCTTT
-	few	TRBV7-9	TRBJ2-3	CASRWAAHTDTQYF	TGTGCCAGCAGGTGGGCTGCACACACAGATACGCAGTATTTT
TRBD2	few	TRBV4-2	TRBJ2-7	CASSQDIGTSGTEQYF	TGTGCCAGCAGCCAAGATATAGGGACTAGCGGGACCGAGCAGTACTTC
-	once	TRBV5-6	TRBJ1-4	CASSLSGQGNEKLFF	TGTGCCAGCAGCTTGTCGGGCCAGGGTAATGAAAAACTGTTTTTT
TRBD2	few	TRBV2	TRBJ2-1	CASSPLAGADNEQFF	TGTGCCAGCAGTCCACTAGCGGGAGCCGACAATGAGCAGTTCTTC
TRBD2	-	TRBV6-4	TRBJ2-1	CASSVQTSGTYNEQFF	TGTGCCAGCAGTGTTCAAACTAGCGGGACTTACAATGAGCAGTTCTTC
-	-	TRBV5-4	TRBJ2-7	CASSGQASYEQYF	TGTGCCAGCAGCGGGCAGGCCTCCTACGAGCAGTACTTC
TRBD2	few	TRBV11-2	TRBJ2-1	CASSLSPAGEFF	TGTGCCAGCAGCTTGAGTCCAGCGGGGGAGTTCTTC